A selection of T cell receptor beta chains follows, all from one sample in a study of blood T cell repertoires in COVID-19. The data were produced by immunoSEQ multiplex PCR, yet TCRdb's version contains in-frame clones alone and is incomplete. In the table there are about 35,000 clones, 87% of which are singletons. The sequenced sample consisted of peripheral blood. These receptors were collected from a man older than 75 with active COVID-19. Each CDR3 is given with its conserved first and last residue. The order of the fields is V gene, clone size, D gene, J gene, CDR3 protein, CDR3 DNA. The D gene is left open where the match is weak. Some rows mark clone size as missing; the rest say once, few, many or name a class of expanded clone.

v_call: TRBV28
clone_size: -
d_call: -
j_call: TRBJ2-2
cdr3_aa: CASLGQPDANTGELFF
cdr3_nt: TGTGCCAGCTTGGGGCAGCCGGACGCGAACACCGGGGAGCTGTTTTTT

v_call: TRBV6-5
clone_size: once
d_call: TRBD2
j_call: TRBJ2-2
cdr3_aa: CASTPTSGHTGELFF
cdr3_nt: TGTGCCAGCACCCCGACTAGCGGGCACACCGGGGAGCTGTTTTTT

v_call: TRBV6-1
clone_size: -
d_call: TRBD1
j_call: TRBJ1-5
cdr3_aa: CASSETGWSQFGNQPQHF
cdr3_nt: TGTGCCAGCAGTGAGACAGGGTGGTCCCAGTTTGGCAATCAGCCCCAGCATTTT

v_call: TRBV11-2
clone_size: -
d_call: -
j_call: TRBJ2-5
cdr3_aa: CASSFRGLALTQETQYF
cdr3_nt: TGTGCCAGCAGCTTTCGTGGCCTAGCTCTCACCCAAGAGACCCAGTACTTC

v_call: TRBV7-2
clone_size: -
d_call: TRBD2
j_call: TRBJ2-7
cdr3_aa: CASSLPPLSGSGYEQYF
cdr3_nt: TGTGCCAGCAGCTTGCCCCCTCTCAGCGGGAGCGGATACGAGCAGTACTTC

v_call: TRBV5-6
clone_size: -
d_call: TRBD1
j_call: TRBJ2-6
cdr3_aa: CASSTTGSRSGANVLTF
cdr3_nt: TGTGCCAGCAGCACGACAGGGAGCAGATCTGGGGCCAACGTCCTGACTTTC

v_call: TRBV28
clone_size: -
d_call: -
j_call: TRBJ1-5
cdr3_aa: CASREDRNNQPQHF
cdr3_nt: TGTGCCAGCAGGGAGGACAGAAACAATCAGCCCCAGCATTTT

v_call: TRBV3-1/TRBV3-2
clone_size: -
d_call: TRBD2
j_call: TRBJ2-3
cdr3_aa: CAGRPAGGPDTQYF
cdr3_nt: TGTGCCGGCAGGCCAGCGGGAGGGCCTGATACGCAGTATTTT

v_call: TRBV5-1
clone_size: -
d_call: -
j_call: TRBJ2-3
cdr3_aa: CASSSGLAKNTDTQYF
cdr3_nt: TGCGCCAGCAGCTCAGGACTCGCCAAGAACACAGATACGCAGTATTTT

v_call: TRBV6-5
clone_size: once
d_call: -
j_call: TRBJ2-2
cdr3_aa: CASSYEYTGELFF
cdr3_nt: TGTGCCAGCAGTTACGAGTACACCGGGGAGCTGTTTTTT

v_call: TRBV16
clone_size: once
d_call: TRBD1
j_call: TRBJ2-2
cdr3_aa: CASSQPPGQDTGELFF
cdr3_nt: TGTGCCAGCAGCCAACCCCCGGGACAGGACACCGGGGAGCTGTTTTTT

v_call: TRBV9
clone_size: few
d_call: TRBD1
j_call: TRBJ2-2
cdr3_aa: CASSVLAGGTGELFF
cdr3_nt: TGTGCCAGCAGCGTACTAGCAGGGGGCACCGGGGAGCTGTTTTTT

v_call: TRBV24-1
clone_size: -
d_call: TRBD1
j_call: TRBJ2-3
cdr3_aa: CATSDFTGGIDTQYF
cdr3_nt: TGTGCCACCAGTGATTTCACAGGGGGCATCGATACGCAGTATTTT

v_call: TRBV19
clone_size: -
d_call: -
j_call: TRBJ1-1
cdr3_aa: CASSRTPGNTEAFF
cdr3_nt: TGTGCCAGTAGTAGAACACCGGGGAACACTGAAGCTTTCTTT

v_call: TRBV28
clone_size: -
d_call: TRBD2
j_call: TRBJ2-1
cdr3_aa: CASSAGTSGRNGGFF
cdr3_nt: TGTGCCAGCAGTGCCGGGACTAGCGGGAGGAATGGGGGGTTCTTC

v_call: TRBV10-1
clone_size: -
d_call: -
j_call: TRBJ2-3
cdr3_aa: CASSGLTGIRTDTQYF
cdr3_nt: TGCGCCAGCAGTGGGCTGACCGGGATACGCACAGATACGCAGTATTTT

v_call: TRBV19
clone_size: -
d_call: TRBD1
j_call: TRBJ1-5
cdr3_aa: CASMKTGDSNQPQHF
cdr3_nt: TGTGCCAGTATGAAGACAGGGGATAGCAATCAGCCCCAGCATTTT

v_call: TRBV18
clone_size: -
d_call: -
j_call: TRBJ2-6
cdr3_aa: CASSEGHSGANVLTF
cdr3_nt: TGTGCCAGCTCAGAAGGACACTCTGGGGCCAACGTCCTGACTTTC

v_call: TRBV28
clone_size: -
d_call: TRBD1
j_call: TRBJ1-2
cdr3_aa: CASSLWGGTVTQYGYTF
cdr3_nt: TGTGCCAGCAGTTTATGGGGCGGGACAGTCACCCAATATGGCTACACCTTC

v_call: TRBV18
clone_size: -
d_call: -
j_call: TRBJ1-3
cdr3_aa: CASSGASAGNTIYF
cdr3_nt: TGTGCCAGCTCAGGGGCTTCCGCTGGAAACACCATATATTTT

v_call: TRBV18
clone_size: -
d_call: -
j_call: TRBJ2-3
cdr3_aa: CASSLRVADTQYF
cdr3_nt: TGTGCCAGCTCACTCAGGGTTGCAGATACGCAGTATTTT

v_call: TRBV10-2
clone_size: -
d_call: TRBD1
j_call: TRBJ1-5
cdr3_aa: CASRDPGGSVQPQHF
cdr3_nt: TGCGCCAGCAGGGATCCAGGGGGCTCTGTTCAGCCCCAGCATTTT

v_call: TRBV29-1
clone_size: -
d_call: -
j_call: TRBJ2-3
cdr3_aa: CSVVFASTDTQYF
cdr3_nt: TGCAGCGTAGTCTTCGCGAGCACAGATACGCAGTATTTT

v_call: TRBV15
clone_size: -
d_call: -
j_call: TRBJ2-3
cdr3_aa: CATSRDQTPRTQYF
cdr3_nt: TGTGCCACCAGCAGAGATCAGACTCCCCGTACGCAGTATTTT

v_call: TRBV12-3/TRBV12-4
clone_size: -
d_call: -
j_call: TRBJ2-7
cdr3_aa: CASSPQGYEQYF
cdr3_nt: TGTGCCAGCAGTCCGCAGGGTTACGAGCAGTACTTC

v_call: TRBV6-1
clone_size: -
d_call: -
j_call: TRBJ1-5
cdr3_aa: CASSEGAGPNQPQHF
cdr3_nt: TGTGCCAGCAGTGAAGGAGCAGGTCCTAATCAGCCCCAGCATTTT

v_call: TRBV23-1
clone_size: -
d_call: TRBD1
j_call: TRBJ2-5
cdr3_aa: CASSQSSSQGSGQETQYF
cdr3_nt: TGCGCCAGCAGTCAATCCTCCTCACAGGGGTCGGGACAAGAGACCCAGTACTTC

v_call: TRBV18
clone_size: -
d_call: -
j_call: TRBJ2-1
cdr3_aa: CASSPPTSNEQFF
cdr3_nt: TGTGCCAGCTCACCACCGACTAGCAATGAGCAGTTCTTC

v_call: TRBV2
clone_size: -
d_call: -
j_call: TRBJ2-4
cdr3_aa: CASGREGKNIQYF
cdr3_nt: TGTGCCAGCGGCAGGGAAGGTAAAAACATTCAGTACTTC